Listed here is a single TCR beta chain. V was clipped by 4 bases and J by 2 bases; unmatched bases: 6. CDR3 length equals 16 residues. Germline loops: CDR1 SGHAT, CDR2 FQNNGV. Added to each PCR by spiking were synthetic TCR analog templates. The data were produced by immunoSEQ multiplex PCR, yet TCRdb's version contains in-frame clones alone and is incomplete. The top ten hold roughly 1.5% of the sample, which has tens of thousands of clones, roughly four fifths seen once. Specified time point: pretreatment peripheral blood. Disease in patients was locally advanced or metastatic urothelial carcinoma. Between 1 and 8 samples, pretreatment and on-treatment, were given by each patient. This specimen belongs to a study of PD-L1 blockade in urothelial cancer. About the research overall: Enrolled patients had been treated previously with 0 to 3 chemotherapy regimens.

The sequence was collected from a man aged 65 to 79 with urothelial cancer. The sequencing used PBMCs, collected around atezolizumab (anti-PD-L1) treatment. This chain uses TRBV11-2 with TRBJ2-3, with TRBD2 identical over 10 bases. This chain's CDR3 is CASSSGTSEFTDTQYF. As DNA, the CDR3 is TGTGCCAGCAGCTCCGGGACTAGCGAGTTCACAGATACGCAGTATTTT.